The 20 T cell receptor beta chains below all came from one sample that was sequenced in a study of T cell clonotyping in hematopoietic cell transplantation. Repertoires were generated with immunoSEQ multiplex PCR, while TCRdb's copy carries only in-frame clones and drops some. The profile shows around 28,000 clones, about 93% of them singletons. Noted time point: recipient sample about 28 days before transplant, after cytoreduction. Source: peripheral blood mononuclear cells, taken before stem cell transplant. These receptor sequences come from a man aged 50 to 60 with acute myeloid leukemia. Some clones in this sample may be carry-over from other donors' samples.

The chain carries TRBV7-6 and TRBJ2-3, with 9 bases matching TRBD2. V dropped 1 base and J dropped 6; count of bases not matched to a gene: 8. Germline lookup yields CDR1 SGHVS and CDR2 FNYEAQ. The CDR3 runs 16 residues. CDR3 protein: CASSLGGGRALDTQYF. The CDR3 coding sequence is TGTGCCAGCAGCTTAGGCGGCGGGAGGGCGTTGGATACGCAGTATTTT.

This clone showed up just once. The chain has TRBV9 and TRBJ1-1; 8 bases fit TRBD1. This CDR3 region has 14 residues. CDR1 is SGDLS, CDR2 YYNGEE, per germline. V lost 5 bases, J lost 4 bases, and 7 bases stayed unmatched. CDR3 amino acids: CASRHGQGGTEAFF. The CDR3 DNA reads TGTGCCAGCAGACACGGACAGGGAGGCACTGAAGCTTTCTTT.

This clone appeared once. The rearrangement links TRBV7-9 to TRBJ1-1, with no clear D. Trimming shortened V by 4 bases and J by 3 bases, and 18 bases separated the two germline ends. The CDR3 totals 16 residues. Germline CDR1 is SEHNR and CDR2 is FQNEAQ (reference sequence). CDR3 nucleotide sequence: TGTGCCAGCAGCTCATCCGACGGAGGGAGGGACACTGAAGCTTTCTTT. Protein product: CASSSSDGGRDTEAFF. Supplemented by reference TRBV7-9 and TRBJ1-1, the full variable domain reads DTGVSQNPRHKITKRGQNVTFRCDPISEHNRLYWYRQTLGQGPEFLTYFQNEAQLEKSRLLSDRFSAERPKGSFSTLEIQRTEQGDSAMYLCASSSSDGGRDTEAFFGQGTRLTVV.

The rearrangement uses TRBV30 and TRBJ2-5; D is tentatively TRBD1 or TRBD2 (6 bases each). The germline gives CDR1 GTSNPN, CDR2 SVGIG (reference sequence). V lost 0 bases to trimming and J lost 4 bases, with 15 bases between them. The CDR3 extends over 15 amino acids. CDR3 loop: CAWSVRSGARETQYF. In nucleotides, the CDR3 is TGTGCCTGGAGTGTACGTTCGGGGGCACGAGAGACCCAGTACTTC.

The chain uses TRBV19 and TRBJ1-1, with 7 positions matching TRBD1. The CDR3 is 18 amino acids. V lost 1 base to trimming and J lost 3 bases; unmatched junction nucleotides: 14. The germline CDR1 and CDR2 sequences are LNHDA and SQIVND (reference sequence). CDR3: CASSIGPSTGTVHTEAFF. The CDR3 region has the DNA TGTGCCAGTAGTATAGGACCTTCTACCGGGACAGTCCACACTGAAGCTTTCTTT.

The chain carries TRBV7-7 and TRBJ2-5; 9 nucleotides align to TRBD2. Germline loops: CDR1 SSHAT, CDR2 FNYEAQ (reference sequence). The J segment lost 3 bases and the V segment lost 5 bases, leaving 4 bases of the junction unmatched. This CDR3 has 14 amino acids. The CDR3 DNA sequence: TGTGCCAGCAGCACCCGACTAGCGGAAGAGACCCAGTACTTC. As protein: CASSTRLAEETQYF.

J is TRBJ1-2 and V is TRBV5-1; D is undetermined. There are 14 residues in the CDR3. Deletions cut 0 bases from V and 4 bases from J, with 10 bases between. The V gene's germline CDR1 is SGHRS and CDR2 YFSETQ. In DNA, the CDR3 is TGCGCCAGCAGCTTGGTTGCGGATAGCTATGGCTACACCTTC. Protein sequence: CASSLVADSYGYTF.

CDR3 loop: CASRIGTLNTEAFF. CDR3 nucleotide sequence: TGTGCCAGCAGAATAGGGACCTTGAACACTGAAGCTTTCTTT. The chain joins TRBV6-1 to TRBJ1-1; possible D gene TRBD1, 5 bases. The germline V gene has CDR1 MNHNS and CDR2 SASEGT. V lost 6 bases to trimming and J lost 0 bases, with 11 bases between them. The CDR3 is made up of 14 amino acids.

The CDR3 region has the DNA TGTGCCAGCAGCGACAGGGCGAGCAATCAGCCCCAGCATTTT. Translated, it gives CASSDRASNQPQHF. V and J are TRBV28 and TRBJ1-5, with 7 bases lining up with TRBD1. This CDR3 contains 14 residues. After removal of 6 bases from V and 1 base from J, the junction contained 3 bases not matched to a gene. Per germline, CDR1 MDHEN and CDR2 SYDVKM.

This chain connects TRBV19 to TRBJ2-1; TRBD2 matches at 7 bases. Trimming cost V 1 base and J 3 bases; bases outside gene matches: 21. The CDR3 consists of 21 residues. From germline, CDR1 is LNHDA and CDR2 SQIVND (reference sequence). As DNA, the CDR3 is TGTGCCAGTAGTATAGCCCGTCCGGCGATACTAAAGCGGGACTACTACAATGAGCAGTTCTTC. Translation gives CASSIARPAILKRDYYNEQFF.

This chain links TRBV27 with TRBJ1-1, with 8 bases lining up with TRBD1. V shed 6 bases, J shed 4 bases, and the junction held 7 bases outside the gene matches. Germline V gene sequence: CDR1 MNHEY, CDR2 SMNVEV (reference sequence). The CDR3 totals 14 residues. This chain's CDR3 is CASRPGGWFTEAFF. The CDR3, as DNA: TGTGCCAGCAGACCAGGGGGCTGGTTCACTGAAGCTTTCTTT.

The chain employs TRBV2 and TRBJ1-5; 7 bases agree with TRBD1. Germline V lookup: CDR1 SNHLY, CDR2 FYNNEI. V lost 5 bases and J lost 5; bases outside the gene matches: 9. This CDR3 spans 15 amino acids. CDR3 residues: CASSSRTGQDQPQHF. In nucleotides, the CDR3 is TGTGCCAGCAGTTCCAGGACAGGACAGGATCAGCCCCAGCATTTT.

The rearrangement uses TRBV5-1 and TRBJ1-2, with a tentative D call TRBD1 (5 bases). The CDR3 covers 14 residues. Germline V gives CDR1 SGHRS, CDR2 YFSETQ. V was shortened by 0 bases and J by 6 bases, with 12 bases between the two germline ends. The chain's CDR3 is CASSLGRRGDGYTF. The DNA of the CDR3 is TGCGCCAGCAGCTTGGGACGCCGGGGGGATGGCTACACCTTC.

This chain links TRBV2 with TRBJ1-2, with D perhaps matching TRBD1 (6 bases). Germline V lookup: CDR1 SNHLY, CDR2 FYNNEI. Trimming took 4 bases from V and 9 from J, leaving 15 bases between them. The CDR3 sequence is 13 residues long. The CDR3 region has the DNA TGTGCCAGCAGTGTTATAGGGGACACCAGCTACACCTTC. Its translation is CASSVIGDTSYTF.

This chain uses TRBV5-1 with TRBJ2-5, with 9 bases fitting TRBD1. Per the germline V gene, CDR1 is SGHRS and CDR2 is YFSETQ. This CDR3 has 15 amino acids. V lost 4 bases and J lost 2; bases outside the gene matches: 6. The CDR3 loop is CASSGQGSAQETQYF. The CDR3, as DNA: TGCGCCAGCAGCGGACAGGGGTCGGCACAAGAGACCCAGTACTTC.

This clone was detected only once. V and J are TRBV30 and TRBJ1-1, with 7 bases aligning to TRBD1. Germline loops: CDR1 GTSNPN, CDR2 SVGIG (reference sequence). V was pared by 1 base and J by 1 base, with 0 bases of the junction left unmatched. The CDR3 has 13 residues. The CDR3 sequence: CAWSGDRNTEAFF. As DNA, the CDR3 is TGTGCCTGGAGTGGGGACAGGAACACTGAAGCTTTCTTT.

V usage is TRBV5-1 and J usage is TRBJ2-3, with 10 bases lining up with TRBD2. Germline V CDR1 and CDR2: SGHRS, YFSETQ. Trimming at V came to 1 base and at J to 5 bases, leaving 7 bases not matched to a gene. This CDR3 has 16 residues. The CDR3 nucleotides read TGCGCCAGCAGCTTGAAGGCTAGCGGGGGTGGAGATACGCAGTATTTT. Its protein is CASSLKASGGGDTQYF.

The table lists this clone with a few counts. This chain links TRBV4-2 with TRBJ1-2; maybe TRBD1 (5 bases). Germline assignment: CDR1 LGHNA and CDR2 YNFKEQ. The CDR3 is 15 residues long. The ends were cut back, 0 bases at V and 6 bases at J, with 14 bases in the middle. CDR3 sequence: CASSQDSQGVDGYTF. The DNA for the CDR3 is TGTGCCAGCAGCCAAGATAGCCAGGGAGTCGATGGCTACACCTTC.

The chain joins TRBV7-2 to TRBJ1-1, with 8 positions matching TRBD1. The germline V gene encodes CDR1 SGHTA and CDR2 FQGNSA. CDR3 length: 14 residues. Trimming cost V 5 bases and J 6 bases; bases outside gene matches: 8. The DNA for the CDR3 is TGTGCCAGCAGCCCGCGAGGACAGGGATCTGAAGCTTTCTTT. This translates into CASSPRGQGSEAFF.

This sequence joins TRBV19 and TRBJ2-7; 8 nucleotides agree with TRBD1. V shed 6 bases, J shed 0 bases, and the junction held 4 bases outside the gene matches. The CDR3 covers 14 residues. The germline CDR1 and CDR2 sequences are LNHDA and SQIVND (reference sequence). The CDR3 spells CASSGQGSSYEQYF. Here the CDR3 DNA reads TGTGCCAGTAGCGGACAGGGCAGCTCCTACGAGCAGTACTTC.